Following are 28 T cell receptor beta chains from one sample sequenced in a study of T cell responses to AZD1222 COVID-19 vaccine. Clones were read by immunoSEQ multiplex PCR, and TCRdb kept only the in-frame ones, dropping some. The data show more than 150,000 clones, 90% seen once. Sequencing used peripheral blood, obtained on day 0 of AZD1222 vaccination. All receptors derive from an adult in good health.

The chain recombines TRBV7-2 with TRBJ2-7; TRBD2 is a possible D gene (6 bases). CDR1 and CDR2 (germline): SGHTA, FQGNSA. The CDR3 has 14 residues. V was trimmed by 9 bases and J by 6 bases, leaving 21 bases between them. The CDR3 protein is CASPPGDPLREQYF. The CDR3 coding sequence is TGTGCCAGTCCCCCGGGGGACCCTCTCCGCGAGCAGTACTTC.

V gene TRBV27 combines with J gene TRBJ2-3, with D perhaps TRBD1 or TRBD2 (5 bases each). The CDR3 runs 15 residues. V lost 6 bases and J 3 bases, leaving 16 bases between the germline ends. CDR1 is MNHEY, CDR2 SMNVEV, per germline (reference sequence). CDR3 DNA sequence: TGTGCCAGCAGAGGGACCAGTCGAGGGACAGATACGCAGTATTTT. Translated: CASRGTSRGTDTQYF.

The chain uses TRBV12-3 or TRBV12-4 and TRBJ1-2; D is unclear. There are 13 residues in the CDR3. With 8 bases removed from V and 4 bases from J, the gap between germline ends came to 14 bases. The CDR3, as DNA: TGTGCCAGCCGCCAGGACGGCCCCTATGGCTACACCTTC. Its translation: CASRQDGPYGYTF.

The V call is TRBV28, the J call TRBJ2-2; 16 nucleotides match TRBD2. There are 17 residues in the CDR3. Germline V lookup: CDR1 MDHEN, CDR2 SYDVKM. J gave up 7 bases and V 2 bases, and 4 bases lay outside the gene matches. The CDR3, as DNA: TGTGCCAGCAGTTTAGGGACTAGCGGGGGGGCCTTCGGGGAGCTGTTTTTT. Protein sequence: CASSLGTSGGAFGELFF.

The V and J genes are TRBV28 and TRBJ2-7; TRBD2 aligns across 8 bases. Germline V gene data show CDR1 as MDHEN and CDR2 as SYDVKM. The CDR3 has 13 residues. Trimming removed 4 bases from V and 6 bases from J; junction bases left unmatched: 5. CDR3 loop: CASSSLGRVEQYF. CDR3 bases: TGTGCCAGCAGTTCACTCGGGAGGGTCGAGCAGTACTTC.

The gene calls are TRBV5-8 and TRBJ2-7; D is uncertain. Trimming took 0 bases from V and 3 from J, leaving 19 bases between them. The germline V gene has CDR1 SGHTS and CDR2 YDEGEE. The CDR3 runs 17 residues. The CDR3 region has the DNA TGTGCCAGCAGCTTGGATTTAATGAGGCAGGCCTTCTACGAGCAGTACTTC. Translated, it gives CASSLDLMRQAFYEQYF.

The gene calls are TRBV6-5 and TRBJ1-1, with a possible D match to TRBD1 (5 bases). The V gene's germline CDR1 is MNHEY and CDR2 SVGAGI. V lost 0 bases to trimming and J lost 3 bases, with 14 bases between them. The CDR3 has 16 residues. The CDR3 coding sequence is TGTGCCAGCAGTTACTCCGGAGGGACCGCGGACACTGAAGCTTTCTTT. This gives the protein CASSYSGGTADTEAFF.

In its sample, this clone was seen a few times. This chain uses TRBV2 with TRBJ1-1; TRBD1 is a possible D gene (5 bases). Per the germline V gene, CDR1 is SNHLY and CDR2 is FYNNEI. Trimming removed 7 bases at V and 4 bases at J, with 19 bases between. CDR3 length: 15 amino acids. The CDR3 region is CASMGQDLQGTEAFF. The CDR3 region has the DNA TGTGCCAGCATGGGTCAGGATCTCCAGGGCACTGAAGCTTTCTTT.

The gene calls are TRBV11-3 and TRBJ2-5; 7 bases fit TRBD1. The CDR3 contains 14 residues. V gave up 3 bases and J gave up 1 base; unmatched junction bases: 2. Germline lookup yields CDR1 SGHNT and CDR2 YENEEA. CDR3 in DNA: TGTGCCAGCAGCTTTTACAGGGGCCAAGAGACCCAGTACTTC. Its translation is CASSFYRGQETQYF.

The chain has TRBV5-1 and TRBJ1-2; D remains ambiguous. CDR3 length: 13 amino acids. The germline gives CDR1 SGHRS, CDR2 YFSETQ. Between the trimmed V and J ends, which lost 0 bases and 8 bases, there was a span of 11 bases. The CDR3 here is CASSLVIGDGYTF. CDR3 nucleotides: TGCGCCAGCAGCTTGGTTATAGGTGACGGCTACACCTTC.

This clone was seen a single time. The chain has TRBV15 and TRBJ1-5; weak D call: TRBD1 (6 bases). Trimming took 5 bases from V and 7 from J, leaving 12 bases between them. Germline V CDR1 and CDR2: LNHNV, YYDKDF (reference sequence). There are 13 residues in the CDR3. The CDR3 sequence is CATSDRRYQPQHF. As DNA, the CDR3 is TGTGCCACCAGCGACAGGCGGTACCAGCCCCAGCATTTT.

This clone was found a few times. The V gene is TRBV7-3, the J gene TRBJ1-1, with D uncertain. The CDR3 runs to 14 residues. CDR1 is SGHTA, CDR2 FQGTGA, per germline. Trimming removed 2 bases from V and 9 bases from J, with 16 bases in between. The CDR3 region has the DNA TGTGCCAGCAGCTTACGGGGAGGGCGAGACAAAGCTTTCTTT. It specifies CASSLRGGRDKAFF.

The chain is built from TRBV28 and TRBJ2-5, with D maybe TRBD1 (5 bases). V lost 3 bases and J lost 8, with 19 bases in between. The CDR3 is 15 residues long. Germline V gene sequence: CDR1 MDHEN, CDR2 SYDVKM. In DNA, the CDR3 is TGTGCCAGCAGTTTGCCGACAGTCCTCCCAAGAACCCAGTACTTC. Amino acids: CASSLPTVLPRTQYF. The full variable domain, with the rest looked up from reference TRBV28 and TRBJ2-5, is DVKVTQSSRYLVKRTGEKVFLECVQDMDHENMFWYRQDPGLGLRLIYFSYDVKMKEKGDIPEGYSVSREKKERFSLILESASTNQTSMYLCASSLPTVLPRTQYFGPGTRLLVL.

V is TRBV7-2 and J is TRBJ2-3; tentatively, D is TRBD2 (5 bases). The germline V gene encodes CDR1 SGHTA and CDR2 FQGNSA. Trimming stripped 6 bases from V and 2 bases from J, with 15 bases between. The CDR3 loop spans 15 amino acids. CDR3 DNA: TGTGCCAGCAGTTTTTTTGAGGGTTACACAGATACGCAGTATTTT. It encodes CASSFFEGYTDTQYF.

The chain carries TRBV7-9 and TRBJ1-4; the match to TRBD1 covers 9 bases. This CDR3 is 16 amino acids long. From germline, CDR1 is SEHNR and CDR2 FQNEAQ (reference sequence). Trimming cost V 5 bases and J 5 bases; bases outside gene matches: 9. This chain's CDR3 is CASSPGLTGGNEKLFF. CDR3 DNA sequence: TGTGCCAGCAGCCCCGGGTTGACAGGGGGGAATGAAAAACTGTTTTTT.

For the CDR3, the DNA is TGTGCCAGCAGCTTCTCTACGAATTCACCCCTCCACTTT. Protein product: CASSFSTNSPLHF. This sequence joins TRBV3-1 (or the pseudogene TRBV3-2) and TRBJ1-6; the D is unclear. V was trimmed by 5 bases and J by 7 bases, leaving 9 bases between them. Germline lookup yields CDR1 LGHDT and CDR2 YNNKEL (reference sequence). CDR3 size: 13 residues.

The V gene is TRBV5-1, the J gene TRBJ2-3, with D hard to call. This CDR3 comprises 12 residues. The germline V and J ends were trimmed by 1 base and 6 bases, with 6 bases remaining between them. CDR1 is SGHRS and CDR2 is YFSETQ in the germline V gene. This chain's CDR3 is CASSLRIDTQYF. CDR3 bases: TGCGCCAGCAGCTTGCGGATTGATACGCAGTATTTT.

The chain couples TRBV28 to TRBJ1-3; possibly TRBD1 for D (6 bases). Trimming removed 4 bases from V and 0 bases from J, with 19 bases in between. The germline V gene has CDR1 MDHEN and CDR2 SYDVKM. This CDR3 region has 18 residues. In DNA, the CDR3 is TGTGCCAGCAGTTCCCCGCTAAAAACGGGACACTCTGGAAACACCATATATTTT. It encodes CASSSPLKTGHSGNTIYF.

CDR3 amino acids: CATSRAGSNYGYTF. CDR3 sequence (DNA): TGTGCCACCTCTCGGGCAGGGTCCAACTATGGCTACACCTTC. The chain joins TRBV28 to TRBJ1-2; a possible D gene is TRBD1 (5 bases). Trimming left V 10 bases short and J 2 bases short, with 17 bases between. Germline V gives CDR1 MDHEN, CDR2 SYDVKM. The CDR3 is 14 amino acids.

The chain uses TRBV27 and TRBJ1-3; D possibly corresponds to TRBD1 (5 bases). The germline V and J ends were trimmed by 5 bases and 4 bases, with 12 bases remaining between them. The CDR3 contains 14 residues. The germline V gene has CDR1 MNHEY and CDR2 SMNVEV (reference sequence). DNA for the CDR3: TGTGCCAGCAGTGTTGGGGCGAAGGGAAACACCATATATTTT. This translates into CASSVGAKGNTIYF.

This chain links TRBV6-5 with TRBJ1-3; 9 nucleotides line up with TRBD1. There are 16 residues in the CDR3. CDR1 and CDR2 (germline): MNHEY, SVGAGI. J gave up 0 bases and V 4 bases, and 4 bases lay outside the gene matches. The CDR3 bases are TGTGCCAGCAGTTCTCCGGGACAGGGCTCTGGAAACACCATATATTTT. Encoded protein: CASSSPGQGSGNTIYF.

The V gene is TRBV6-2 or TRBV6-3, the J gene TRBJ2-5; 10 bases are shared with TRBD2. V was pared by 6 bases and J by 6 bases, with 10 bases of the junction left unmatched. Germline assignment: CDR1 MNHEY and CDR2 SVGEGT. This CDR3 has 15 residues. CDR3 DNA: TGTGCCAGCAGCCTCGGGAGCGGGGGGGTAAAGACCCAGTACTTC. It codes for CASSLGSGGVKTQYF.

This sequence joins TRBV19 and TRBJ1-1, with 7 bases that match TRBD1. The CDR3 runs to 15 residues. The V and J ends lost 5 bases and 0 bases, in that order; junction bases with no gene match: 6. In germline, CDR1 is LNHDA, CDR2 SQIVND (reference sequence). The DNA for the CDR3 is TGTGCCAGTAGTTTTACACAGGGGATGAACACTGAAGCTTTCTTT. Translation: CASSFTQGMNTEAFF.

The chain has TRBV18 and TRBJ1-2; possibly TRBD1 for D (5 bases). CDR1 KGHSH and CDR2 LQKENI come from the germline V gene. The V end lost 4 bases, the J end lost 6 bases, and 18 bases lay between the germline ends. The CDR3 contains 15 residues. As DNA, the CDR3 is TGTGCCAGCTCACACCTTCGAGGGGTGGGGGATGGCTACACCTTC. Residues: CASSHLRGVGDGYTF.

The chain has TRBV5-1 and TRBJ2-3, with TRBD1 as a possible D gene (6 bases). This CDR3 contains 15 residues. Trimming left V 3 bases short and J 2 bases short, with 13 bases between. The germline CDR1 and CDR2 sequences are SGHRS and YFSETQ. Here the CDR3 reads CASSWDKRVTDTQYF. For the CDR3, the DNA is TGCGCCAGCAGCTGGGACAAGAGGGTCACAGATACGCAGTATTTT.

The chain employs TRBV20-1 and TRBJ2-1; D remains ambiguous. Germline V gene sequence: CDR1 DFQATT, CDR2 SNEGSKA (reference sequence). The CDR3 length is 11 residues. The V end was cut by 6 bases, the J end by 10 bases, with 13 bases between. The CDR3 bases are TGCAGTGCCCCTACTCACCGGGAGCAGTTCTTC. Its translation: CSAPTHREQFF.

V and J are TRBV2 and TRBJ1-2, with a possible D match to TRBD1 (5 bases). The CDR3 loop spans 14 amino acids. The germline CDR1 and CDR2 sequences are SNHLY and FYNNEI. The V gene lost 0 bases and the J gene lost 4 bases, with 9 bases spanning the gap. DNA for the CDR3: TGTGCCAGCAGTGAAGCCGGGGGGGGCTATGGCTACACCTTC. Amino acids: CASSEAGGGYGYTF.

This rearrangement joins TRBV6-6 to TRBJ1-1, with D possibly being TRBD1 (6 bases). V was clipped by 0 bases and J by 6 bases, with 11 bases between them. The germline V gene has CDR1 MNHNY and CDR2 SVGAGI (reference sequence). There are 14 residues in the CDR3. Written as DNA, the CDR3 is TGTGCCAGCAGTTACTCAGCACAGGGCGCTGAAGCTTTCTTT. Its protein product is CASSYSAQGAEAFF.